One and the same sample provided the 31 T cell receptor beta chains below, sequenced in a study of breast tumors, draining lymph nodes, adjacent tissues. From the multiplex PCR reads, TCRdb called clonotypes with MiXCR, one entry per CDR3 protein. The table shows about 15,000 distinct CDR3 sequences, with roughly 50% occurring only once. Sequenced sample: tumor-adjacent breast tissue. The receptors derive from a female donor with breast cancer. Some clones in this sample may be carry-over from other donors' samples.

This clonotype came up many times. The chain uses TRBV2 and TRBJ2-7, with 11 bases that match TRBD2. Trimming removed 5 bases from V and 7 bases from J; junction bases left unmatched: 13. In germline, CDR1 is SNHLY, CDR2 FYNNEI. The CDR3 runs to 16 residues. CDR3 amino acids: CASSSRGSGRGQEQYF. CDR3 DNA: TGTGCCAGCAGTAGCCGCGGTAGCGGGAGGGGGCAGGAGCAGTACTTC.

At least ten counts were recorded for this clonotype. This sequence joins TRBV12-3 or TRBV12-4 and TRBJ2-1, with D possibly matching TRBD1 (5 bases). The V end was cut by 6 bases, the J end by 3 bases, with 9 bases between. CDR3 length equals 13 residues. CDR3 sequence (DNA): TGTGCCAGCAGGTTGGGGCTCTACAATGAGCAGTTCTTC. Protein sequence: CASRLGLYNEQFF.

This clonotype was counted many times. The V and J genes are TRBV11-3 and TRBJ2-5; 7 bases line up with TRBD1. Germline CDR1 and CDR2: SGHNT and YENEEA. V lost 3 bases, J lost 1 base, and 2 bases stayed unmatched. This CDR3 spans 14 amino acids. The CDR3 region has the DNA TGTGCCAGCAGCTTGCACAGGGGCCAAGAGACCCAGTACTTC. This codes for CASSLHRGQETQYF.

In its sample, this clonotype was seen many times. This chain joins TRBV20-1 and TRBJ1-6; D call uncertain. This CDR3 is built from 14 residues. CDR1 is DFQATT and CDR2 is SNEGSKA in the germline V gene (reference sequence). V was pared by 6 bases and J by 7 bases, with 16 bases between. DNA for the CDR3: TGCAGTGCAAACTTCCGGGAGAGAAATTCACCCCTCCACTTT. This gives the protein CSANFRERNSPLHF.

This clonotype was seen at least ten times. The chain has TRBV10-3 and TRBJ1-2; 10 nucleotides agree with TRBD1. Germline V gene lookup returns CDR1 ENHRY and CDR2 SYGVKD. J lost 5 bases, V lost 5 bases, and 5 bases had no gene match. This CDR3 contains 14 residues. This chain's CDR3 is CAISTGTGEYGYTF. CDR3 DNA sequence: TGTGCCATCAGTACCGGGACAGGGGAGTATGGCTACACCTTC.

The genes are TRBV7-3 and TRBJ2-1, with D possibly TRBD2 on 5 matching bases. The V and J ends lost 1 base and 8 bases respectively, with 12 bases between them. The CDR3 length is 14 residues. Germline V CDR1 and CDR2: SGHTA, FQGTGA. In DNA form, the CDR3 reads TGTGCCAGCAGCTTAAACCCAGCCGGGGATGAGCAGTTCTTC. It yields the protein CASSLNPAGDEQFF. The whole variable domain, filled in from reference TRBV7-3 and TRBJ2-1, reads GAGVSQTPSNKVTEKGKYVELRCDPISGHTALYWYRQSLGQGPEFLIYFQGTGAADDSGLPNDRFFAVRPEGSVSTLKIQRTERGDSAVYLCASSLNPAGDEQFFGPGTRLTVL.

By sample share, this clonotype is medium-sized. The chain uses TRBV20-1 and TRBJ1-3, with D possibly matching TRBD1 (5 bases). The CDR3 has 16 residues. Germline V gives CDR1 DFQATT, CDR2 SNEGSKA (reference sequence). V was cut by 0 bases and J by 0 bases, with 12 bases left in between. The DNA of the CDR3 is TGCAGTGCTAGAGATCGCAGGGACGCCTCTGGAAACACCATATATTTT. Encoded protein: CSARDRRDASGNTIYF.

In its sample, this clonotype ranks as medium-sized. The rearrangement joins TRBV20-1 to TRBJ1-2; TRBD1 matches 9 bases. The CDR3 spans 12 residues. V shed 7 bases, J shed 6 bases, and the junction held 6 bases outside the gene matches. Germline-derived CDR1 and CDR2 are DFQATT and SNEGSKA (reference sequence). The CDR3 DNA is TGCAGTGGTGACAGGGGGTGGAATGGCTACACCTTC. This codes for CSGDRGWNGYTF.

This clonotype was found a few times. The rearrangement joins TRBV7-3 to TRBJ2-7; TRBD2 matches 7 bases. Germline-derived CDR1 and CDR2 are SGHTA and FQGTGA. This CDR3 is 15 amino acids long. Trimming took 2 bases from V and 3 from J; bases not matched to a gene: 7. In nucleotides, the CDR3 is TGTGCCAGCAGCTTAGAAGCGGGGTCTCTCTACGAGCAGTACTTC. Amino acid sequence: CASSLEAGSLYEQYF.

The chain carries TRBV12-3 or TRBV12-4 and TRBJ2-6; D unresolved. Deletions cut 3 bases from V and 12 bases from J, with 15 bases between. This CDR3 is built from 14 residues. The CDR3 DNA reads as TGTGCCAGCAGTTTTATATCGGAGATCGGCGTCCTGACTTTC. Translating gives CASSFISEIGVLTF.

This clonotype is labeled as medium-sized. The genes are TRBV13 and TRBJ2-1; weak D call: TRBD1 (6 bases). V lost 4 bases to trimming and J lost 5 bases, with 15 bases between them. Germline CDR1 and CDR2: PRHDT and FYEKMQ (reference sequence). CDR3 length: 15 amino acids. Written as DNA, the CDR3 is TGTGCCAGCAGCTCAAGGGGACAACACAACAATGAGCAGTTCTTC. Protein: CASSSRGQHNNEQFF. Full variable domain (missing parts from reference TRBV13 and TRBJ2-1): AAGVIQSPRHLIKEKRETATLKCYPIPRHDTVYWYQQGPGQDPQFLISFYEKMQSDKGSIPDRFSAQQFSDYHSELNMSSLELGDSALYFCASSSRGQHNNEQFFGPGTRLTVL.

V gene TRBV20-1 combines with J gene TRBJ2-7; 13 positions agree with TRBD2. The CDR3 has 19 amino acids. CDR1 DFQATT and CDR2 SNEGSKA come from the germline V gene (reference sequence). V lost 4 bases to trimming and J lost 5 bases; unmatched junction nucleotides: 20. The CDR3: CSAMWTSGRQGQIFDEQYF. Written as DNA, the CDR3 is TGCAGTGCTATGTGGACTAGCGGGAGACAGGGACAGATATTTGACGAGCAGTACTTC.

About this clonotype: This is likely a read error, given that the CDR3 carries no conserved phenylalanine or tryptophan at its end. The DNA is left out, because the CDR3 cannot be placed on it with certainty; the CDR3 is given as TCRdb lists it. The gene calls are TRBV7-8 and TRBJ2-3; the D call of TRBD2 is as the table states it, not checked on the DNA. Germline lookup yields CDR1 SGHVS and CDR2 FQNEAQ. The CDR3 has 16 residues if both end residues are counted. This CDR3 is CASSLAFGGGRPPPIN.

This chain connects TRBV5-1 to TRBJ2-1; D is uncertain. CDR3 length: 13 residues. Trimming cost V 4 bases and J 4 bases, with 9 bases left between them. Germline V gene lookup returns CDR1 SGHRS and CDR2 YFSETQ. The CDR3: CASSEGPYNEQFF. In DNA, the CDR3 is TGCGCCAGCAGCGAAGGGCCTTACAATGAGCAGTTCTTC.

This clonotype was detected ten times or more. The chain carries TRBV6-6 and TRBJ1-5; possible D gene TRBD1, 5 bases. Per the germline V gene, CDR1 is MNHNY and CDR2 is SVGAGI (reference sequence). The CDR3 spans 14 residues. Trimming took 2 bases from V and 1 from J, leaving 6 bases between them. The CDR3 here is CASSYEGSNQPQHF. CDR3 bases: TGTGCCAGCAGTTACGAGGGGAGCAATCAGCCCCAGCATTTT.

This clonotype was observed many times. This chain joins TRBV6-5 and TRBJ1-1; no clear D gene. The CDR3 runs 12 residues. Per the germline V gene, CDR1 is MNHEY and CDR2 is SVGAGI. V was shortened by 6 bases and J by 6 bases, with 11 bases between the two germline ends. This CDR3 is CASSSGRAEAFF. CDR3 bases: TGTGCCAGCAGCTCGGGTAGAGCTGAAGCTTTCTTT.

This clonotype has a count of ten or more. This chain joins TRBV7-9 and TRBJ1-1; no definite D call. V lost 1 base to trimming and J lost 1 base, with 4 bases between them. The CDR3 is 13 residues long. Germline-derived CDR1 and CDR2 are SEHNR and FQNEAQ (reference sequence). The CDR3 DNA sequence: TGTGCCAGCAGCTTAGAACAGAACACTGAAGCTTTCTTT. Translated, it gives CASSLEQNTEAFF. Combining the CDR3 with reference TRBV7-9 and TRBJ1-1 gives the whole variable domain DTGVSQNPRHKITKRGQNVTFRCDPISEHNRLYWYRQTLGQGPEFLTYFQNEAQLEKSRLLSDRFSAERPKGSFSTLEIQRTEQGDSAMYLCASSLEQNTEAFFGQGTRLTVV.

Notes on this clonotype: Germline and junction disagree at one end, which may indicate a read error. The rearrangement links TRBV15 to TRBJ1-5; 8 positions agree with TRBD1. This CDR3 spans 15 amino acids. Germline CDR1 LNHNV, CDR2 YYDKDF (reference sequence). For the CDR3, the DNA is TGTGCCACCAGCAGAGAACAGGGGGAAAATCAGCCCCAGCACTTT. This sequence encodes CATSREQGENQPQHF.

The chain employs TRBV7-2 and TRBJ2-3, with D maybe TRBD1 (5 bases). Germline CDR1 SGHTA, CDR2 FQGNSA. V was trimmed by 2 bases and J by 3 bases, leaving 12 bases between them. This CDR3 region has 15 residues. CDR3 sequence: CASSLQGGGTDTQYF. In nucleotides, the CDR3 is TGTGCCAGCAGCTTACAGGGCGGTGGGACAGATACGCAGTATTTT.

In its sample, this clonotype was seen many times. Just one base apart from a much larger clone, this may be a read error. The rearrangement uses TRBV11-2 and TRBJ1-2, with D perhaps matching TRBD1 (6 bases). The CDR3 extends over 15 amino acids. Germline V gene data show CDR1 as SGHAT and CDR2 as FQNNGV. CDR3 sequence reads: CASSLESAGAYGHTF. DNA for the CDR3: TGTGCCAGCAGCTTAGAGTCAGCAGGGGCCTATGGCCACACCTTC. The full variable domain, in which reference TRBV11-2 and TRBJ1-2 provide the parts outside the CDR3, is EAGVAQSPRYKIIEKRQSVAFWCNPISGHATLYWYQQILGQGPKLLIQFQNNGVVDDSQLPKDRFSAERLKGVDSTLKIQPAKLEDSAVYLCASSLESAGAYGHTFGSGTRLTVV.

In this sample, this clonotype is medium-sized. The chain has TRBV4-3 and TRBJ2-5; no firm D call. Germline CDR1 LGHNA, CDR2 YSLEER. There are 13 residues in the CDR3. Between the trimmed V and J ends, which lost 5 bases and 1 base, there was a span of 8 bases. This CDR3 reads CASSDLRQETQYF. CDR3 bases: TGCGCCAGCAGCGATCTGCGCCAAGAGACCCAGTACTTC.

The chain has TRBV29-1 and TRBJ2-1; D may match TRBD1 or TRBD2 (6 bases each). V was shortened by 6 bases and J by 0 bases, with 12 bases between the two germline ends. The CDR3 loop spans 14 amino acids. Per the germline V gene, CDR1 is SQVTM and CDR2 is ANQGSEA. CDR3 loop: CSVRDTSSYNEQFF. The CDR3 bases are TGCAGCGTGCGGGACACCTCCTCCTACAATGAGCAGTTCTTC.

V gene TRBV2 combines with J gene TRBJ2-7; 7 positions agree with TRBD2. Germline CDR1 and CDR2: SNHLY and FYNNEI. V lost 4 bases to trimming and J lost 2 bases; unmatched junction nucleotides: 2. The CDR3 has 13 residues. CDR3 nucleotide sequence: TGTGCCAGCAGTGTGGGAGGGCCCTACGAGCAGTACTTC. It encodes CASSVGGPYEQYF.

This clonotype is medium-sized. The chain is built from TRBV24-1 and TRBJ2-3, with TRBD1 identical over 11 bases. Germline CDR1 and CDR2: KGHDR and SFDVKD. Unmatched junction bases numbered 5, after V lost 3 bases and J lost 4 bases. The CDR3 covers 16 residues. The CDR3 nucleotides read TGTGCCACCAGTGATCCTGGACAGGGGGCCGCAGATACGCAGTATTTT. The encoded protein is CATSDPGQGAADTQYF.

V usage is TRBV10-3 and J usage is TRBJ2-7; 8 bases align to TRBD2. The CDR3 totals 15 residues. Trimming at V came to 4 bases and at J to 1 base, leaving 6 bases not matched to a gene. The germline V gene has CDR1 ENHRY and CDR2 SYGVKD. CDR3 residues: CAISVSGSGSYEQYF. The CDR3 nucleotides are TGTGCCATCAGTGTCAGCGGGAGTGGATCCTACGAGCAGTACTTC.

A few counts support this clonotype. The chain carries TRBV29-1 and TRBJ1-2; 7 positions match TRBD1. Trimming removed 6 bases from V and 8 bases from J; junction bases left unmatched: 12. CDR3 length: 13 amino acids. CDR1 SQVTM and CDR2 ANQGSEA come from the germline V gene. CDR3 residues: CSVFRDSIDGYTF. Written as DNA, the CDR3 is TGCAGCGTCTTCCGGGACAGCATCGACGGCTACACCTTC.

Note on this clonotype: Without the conserved terminal phenylalanine or tryptophan, this CDR3 likely stems from a read error. The DNA is omitted, as the CDR3 cannot be located on it reliably, and the CDR3 follows TCRdb's listing. The genes are TRBV5-1 and TRBJ1-6; the table's TRBD1 call for D was not verified on the DNA. Looked up from germline, CDR1 is SGHRS and CDR2 is YFSETQ. 16 amino acids form the CDR3, both terminal residues included. This chain's CDR3 is CASSPGQGDYGYTFGS.

This clonotype was recorded many times. CDR3 sequence (DNA): TGCAGTGCTAGGCGCGGGCTCCAGGGGAATGAGCAGTTCTTC. Translated, it gives CSARRGLQGNEQFF. The chain recombines TRBV20-1 with TRBJ2-1; TRBD1 might be the D (6 bases). The V end was cut by 3 bases, the J end by 7 bases, with 16 bases between. Germline lookup yields CDR1 DFQATT and CDR2 SNEGSKA (reference sequence). There are 14 residues in the CDR3.

This clonotype was counted ten times or more. The CDR3: CASSLVSLGQPQHF. The DNA for the CDR3 is TGTGCCAGCAGCTTAGTTAGTTTGGGGCAGCCCCAGCATTTT. V is TRBV7-8 and J is TRBJ1-5; D not resolved. V was cut by 1 base and J by 7 bases, with 11 bases left in between. The CDR3 extends over 14 amino acids. CDR1 is SGHVS and CDR2 is FQNEAQ in the germline V gene.

This clonotype showed up many times. This could be a read error, since a much larger clone is one nucleotide away. The V call is TRBV4-2, the J call TRBJ1-4; 7 nucleotides match TRBD1. V lost 3 bases, J lost 11 bases, and 9 bases stayed unmatched. CDR3 length: 14 residues. Germline V CDR1 and CDR2: LGHNA, YNFKEQ. CDR3 coding DNA: TGTGCCAGCAGCCAGGCCGGGACAGCCAAGAAACTGTTTTTT. Its protein product is CASSQAGTAKKLFF.

In the case of this clonotype: Here the CDR3 omits its conserved ending phenylalanine or tryptophan, so a read error is the likely source. The limits of the CDR3 on the DNA are not certain, so only TCRdb's listed CDR3 is given. This sequence joins TRBV7-2 and TRBJ1-2; TRBD1, as called in the table, went unchecked against the DNA. Germline lookup yields CDR1 SGHTA and CDR2 FQGNSA. The CDR3 is 15 amino acids long, termini counted. CDR3 region: CASTSSPGTNYGYRV.